This T cell receptor beta chain was profiled in a study of CD8 T cells in Susac syndrome. Blood CD8+ and CD4+ T cells underwent high-throughput TCR beta sequencing. Negative isolation was applied to CD8+ and CD4+ T cells, and FACS enrichment was applied to TEMRA cells. CDR1 is MGHDK and CDR2 is SYGVNS in the germline V gene. V dropped 1 base and J dropped 6; count of bases not matched to a gene: 0. The CDR3 spans 13 residues. A quantity of about 0.5 to 1 ug RNA underwent reverse transcription using random hexamers. Coverage of TCR beta CDR3 amplification by immunoSEQ multiplex PCR extended to 54 Vbeta and 13 Jbeta. TCRdb used MiXCR to reprocess the immunoSEQ multiplex PCR reads, holding one entry per CDR3 protein. The table has roughly 150,000 distinct CDR3 sequences, around 92% seen once.

The clonotype originates from a human donor in good health. The chain couples TRBV25-1 to TRBJ2-3; the match to TRBD2 covers 8 bases. Source material: CD4+ T cells from PBMCs. The DNA for the CDR3 is TGTGCCAGCAGTGAATCGGGAGGGGATACGCAGTATTTT. It translates to CASSESGGDTQYF.